What follows are 21 T cell receptor beta chains derived from one specimen sequenced in a study of read filtering for tumor transcriptome and immune sequencing. The library was built from about 0.4 ug RNA with molecular barcoded adaptors for alpha/delta and beta/gamma chains. TCRdb re-called the reads with MiXCR, one entry per CDR3 protein. The sample holds tens of thousands of distinct CDR3 sequences; roughly 19% are singletons and the top ten take 11%. Sequenced: a population of CD138-negative cells sorted from bone marrow. The receptor source for this set is a donor at least 40 years old with multiple myeloma.

The chain uses TRBV7-9 and TRBJ2-6; D is perhaps TRBD2 (7 bases). V shed 5 bases and J shed 2 bases, with 25 bases lying between them. Germline CDR1 SEHNR, CDR2 FQNEAQ (reference sequence). The CDR3 length is 20 residues. The CDR3 DNA reads TGTGCCAGCAGCCACAAGGGCAGGGGAGGGACTACTGCTGGGGCCAACGTCCTGACTTTC. Translated: CASSHKGRGGTTAGANVLTF.

There are many counts of this clonotype. The CDR3 bases are TGTGCCAGCAGCCACGGGGGTGATACGCAGTATTTT. It specifies CASSHGGDTQYF. The rearrangement joins TRBV3-1 to TRBJ2-3, with D maybe TRBD2 (6 bases). Germline V gene lookup returns CDR1 LGHDT and CDR2 YNNKEL (reference sequence). Deletions cut 3 bases from V and 6 bases from J, with 7 bases between. CDR3 length: 12 amino acids.

This clonotype occurred many times. V usage is TRBV5-1 and J usage is TRBJ2-6; D call uncertain. CDR1 is SGHRS and CDR2 is YFSETQ in the germline V gene. V shed 0 bases and J shed 0 bases, with 16 bases lying between them. The length of the CDR3 is 19 residues. Here the CDR3 reads CASSLGSTDGNSGANVLTF. The CDR3 DNA reads TGCGCCAGCAGCTTGGGGTCCACGGACGGAAACTCTGGGGCCAACGTCCTGACTTTC. Full variable domain (missing parts from reference TRBV5-1 and TRBJ2-6): KAGVTQTPRYLIKTRGQQVTLSCSPISGHRSVSWYQQTPGQGLQFLFEYFSETQRNKGNFPGRFSGRQFSNSRSEMNVSTLELGDSALYLCASSLGSTDGNSGANVLTFGAGSRLTVL.

Notes on this clonotype: This may be a read error: a much more frequent sequence differs by one nucleotide. This rearrangement joins TRBV4-1 to TRBJ1-1, with a tentative D call TRBD1 (5 bases). V gave up 3 bases and J gave up 3 bases, with 11 bases separating them. The germline gives CDR1 MGHRA, CDR2 YSYEKL. The CDR3 loop spans 14 amino acids. The CDR3 bases are TGCGCCAGCAGCCAGAGGGGCTGGGACACTGAAGCTTTCTTT. Its translation: CASSQRGWDTEAFF.

V is TRBV10-3 and J is TRBJ2-7; TRBD1 matches at 8 bases. V shed 2 bases and J 9 bases; nucleotides not matched to a gene: 12. The CDR3 contains 15 residues. CDR1 ENHRY and CDR2 SYGVKD come from the germline V gene. CDR3 region: CAISETGDRLNGQYF. The DNA for the CDR3 is TGTGCCATCAGTGAGACGGGGGACAGGCTCAATGGGCAGTACTTC.

This clonotype has ten or more counts. V gene TRBV18 combines with J gene TRBJ2-1; 12 positions agree with TRBD2. Looked up from germline, CDR1 is KGHSH and CDR2 is LQKENI. V lost 2 bases and J lost 7; bases outside the gene matches: 6. The CDR3 is made up of 16 amino acids. Written as DNA, the CDR3 is TGTGCCAGCTCACCATTAACTAGCGGGAGGCAGAATGAGCAGTTCTTC. Translation gives CASSPLTSGRQNEQFF.

This clonotype was detected ten times or more. This chain links TRBV20-1 with TRBJ2-1, with a weak D call TRBD1 (5 bases). The germline V and J ends were trimmed by 0 bases and 4 bases, with 10 bases remaining between them. The CDR3 is made up of 14 amino acids. The germline gives CDR1 DFQATT, CDR2 SNEGSKA (reference sequence). DNA of the CDR3: TGCAGTGCTAGAGATCCTGACAGTTACAATGAGCAGTTCTTC. Residues: CSARDPDSYNEQFF.

This clonotype came up many times. The V call is TRBV12-3 or TRBV12-4, the J call TRBJ2-1; maybe TRBD2 (5 bases). The CDR3 totals 12 residues. The CDR3 coding sequence is TGTGATGACTCGGAGGCCGACAATGAGCAGTTCTTC. It codes for CDDSEADNEQFF.

Concerning this clonotype itself: This could be a read error, since a much larger clone is one nucleotide away. V gene TRBV20-1 combines with J gene TRBJ2-7; D is perhaps TRBD1 (6 bases). The CDR3 is 16 residues long. Germline lookup yields CDR1 DFQATT and CDR2 SNEGSKA (reference sequence). The V and J ends lost 1 base and 2 bases respectively, with 18 bases between them. The chain's CDR3 is CSARGRQVFWTYEQYF. Here the CDR3 DNA reads TGCAGTGCTAGAGGGAGACAGGTCTTCTGGACCTACGAGCAGTACTTC.

This clonotype was counted once. This may arise from a read error, as a much more abundant clone is one base away. The rearrangement uses TRBV20-1 and TRBJ2-1; D is undetermined. V lost 7 bases, J lost 8 bases, and 21 bases lay in between. The germline gives CDR1 DFQATT, CDR2 SNEGSKA (reference sequence). This CDR3 comprises 14 residues. In nucleotides, the CDR3 is TGCAGTGGGTCGGATTTCCCAAAGAACGATGAGCAGTTCTTC. Encoded protein: CSGSDFPKNDEQFF.

Concerning this clonotype itself: No conserved phenylalanine or tryptophan is present at the end of the CDR3, so a read error is the likely explanation. The limits of the CDR3 on the DNA are not certain, so only TCRdb's listed CDR3 is given. The chain uses TRBV6-5 and TRBJ2-1; TRBD1 reflects the table's D call only, with no check against the DNA. Counting both end residues, the CDR3 totals 13 amino acids. Germline CDR1 MNHEY, CDR2 SVGAGI. This chain's CDR3 is CASSYDSYNEQLY.

This clonotype was recorded many times. The chain uses TRBV20-1 and TRBJ2-3, with 10 positions matching TRBD2. The CDR3 loop spans 16 amino acids. V gave up 5 bases and J gave up 2 bases; unmatched junction bases: 10. Germline-derived CDR1 and CDR2 are DFQATT and SNEGSKA (reference sequence). The CDR3 DNA reads as TGCAGTGCTGGTCGGGATAGCGGGGGGTCCACAGATACGCAGTATTTT. Translation gives CSAGRDSGGSTDTQYF.

The chain recombines TRBV23-1 with TRBJ1-5; D ambiguous. TRBV23-1 is an open reading frame, and its role is uncertain. There are 14 residues in the CDR3. With 7 bases removed from V and 7 bases from J, the gap between germline ends came to 17 bases. CDR3 protein: CASNHWGKGQPQHF. CDR3 nucleotide sequence: TGCGCCAGCAATCATTGGGGAAAGGGACAGCCCCAGCATTTT.

This clonotype was seen at least ten times. The chain employs TRBV20-1 and TRBJ2-1, with a weak D call TRBD1 (5 bases). Trimming pared 1 base from V and 5 bases from J, leaving 12 bases between. CDR1 DFQATT and CDR2 SNEGSKA come from the germline V gene (reference sequence). The length of the CDR3 is 14 residues. The CDR3 loop is CSARVPRAHNEQFF. In nucleotides, the CDR3 is TGCAGTGCTAGAGTCCCCAGGGCACACAATGAGCAGTTCTTC.

This clonotype was seen repeatedly, ten times or more. The V call is TRBV14, the J call TRBJ1-1; D gene uncertain. CDR1 and CDR2 from the germline V gene are SGHDN and FVKESK. The CDR3 has 14 amino acids. V lost 3 bases, J lost 4 bases, and 12 bases lay in between. The CDR3 sequence is CASSHMSVGTEAFF. The DNA for the CDR3 is TGTGCCAGCAGCCATATGAGCGTTGGCACTGAAGCTTTCTTT.

This clonotype occurred many times. The chain joins TRBV7-9 to TRBJ2-7; D may be TRBD1 or TRBD2 (6 bases each). CDR3 size: 15 residues. CDR1 and CDR2 from the germline V gene are SEHNR and FQNEAQ (reference sequence). With 5 bases removed from V and 4 bases from J, the gap between germline ends came to 18 bases. Here the CDR3 reads CASSPLGGGIYEQYF. CDR3 sequence (DNA): TGTGCCAGCAGCCCCCTAGGGGGAGGAATTTACGAGCAGTACTTC.

Ten or more counts support this clonotype. V is TRBV20-1 and J is TRBJ2-2, with D tentatively TRBD1 (6 bases). Germline V gene data show CDR1 as DFQATT and CDR2 as SNEGSKA (reference sequence). The CDR3 extends over 14 amino acids. Trimming removed 4 bases at V and 7 bases at J, with 16 bases between. The CDR3 bases are TGCAGTGCTAACAGGGTCCGGGGTATCGGGGAGCTGTTTTTT. Protein sequence: CSANRVRGIGELFF.

The chain is built from TRBV4-1 and TRBJ1-1, with D tentatively TRBD1 (6 bases). Germline-derived CDR1 and CDR2 are MGHRA and YSYEKL. The CDR3 consists of 16 residues. The V end lost 6 bases, the J end lost 1 base, and 18 bases lay between the germline ends. CDR3 DNA sequence: TGCGCCAGCAGACCGTTCACCGGGGGCACGAACACTGAAGCTTTCTTT. Translation gives CASRPFTGGTNTEAFF.

This clonotype has only a few counts. The chain combines TRBV30 with TRBJ1-5; 7 bases are a match to TRBD1. With 4 bases clipped from V and 5 bases from J, the junction kept 5 bases outside the gene matches. This CDR3 spans 13 amino acids. Germline-derived CDR1 and CDR2 are GTSNPN and SVGIG (reference sequence). The CDR3 sequence is CAWTADRDQPQHF. The CDR3 coding sequence is TGTGCCTGGACGGCTGACAGGGATCAGCCCCAGCATTTT.

This clonotype was counted ten times or more. The chain has TRBV6-2 or TRBV6-3 and TRBJ1-5; D unresolved. From germline, CDR1 is MNHEY and CDR2 SVGEGT. This CDR3 is built from 14 residues. Trimming cost V 7 bases and J 2 bases, with 12 bases left between them. CDR3 loop: CASTDPGGNQPQHF. The CDR3 nucleotides are TGTGCCAGCACTGACCCGGGTGGCAATCAGCCCCAGCATTTT.

This clonotype was detected ten times or more. J is TRBJ2-2 and V is TRBV5-4; D remains ambiguous. The CDR3 extends over 16 amino acids. Germline V CDR1 and CDR2: SGHNT, YYREEE (reference sequence). V dropped 1 base and J dropped 6 bases, with 16 bases sitting between them. CDR3 DNA: TGTGCCAGCAGCTTGCGGCAAACCGCTGTGGCCGGGGAGCTGTTTTTT. Its translation: CASSLRQTAVAGELFF.